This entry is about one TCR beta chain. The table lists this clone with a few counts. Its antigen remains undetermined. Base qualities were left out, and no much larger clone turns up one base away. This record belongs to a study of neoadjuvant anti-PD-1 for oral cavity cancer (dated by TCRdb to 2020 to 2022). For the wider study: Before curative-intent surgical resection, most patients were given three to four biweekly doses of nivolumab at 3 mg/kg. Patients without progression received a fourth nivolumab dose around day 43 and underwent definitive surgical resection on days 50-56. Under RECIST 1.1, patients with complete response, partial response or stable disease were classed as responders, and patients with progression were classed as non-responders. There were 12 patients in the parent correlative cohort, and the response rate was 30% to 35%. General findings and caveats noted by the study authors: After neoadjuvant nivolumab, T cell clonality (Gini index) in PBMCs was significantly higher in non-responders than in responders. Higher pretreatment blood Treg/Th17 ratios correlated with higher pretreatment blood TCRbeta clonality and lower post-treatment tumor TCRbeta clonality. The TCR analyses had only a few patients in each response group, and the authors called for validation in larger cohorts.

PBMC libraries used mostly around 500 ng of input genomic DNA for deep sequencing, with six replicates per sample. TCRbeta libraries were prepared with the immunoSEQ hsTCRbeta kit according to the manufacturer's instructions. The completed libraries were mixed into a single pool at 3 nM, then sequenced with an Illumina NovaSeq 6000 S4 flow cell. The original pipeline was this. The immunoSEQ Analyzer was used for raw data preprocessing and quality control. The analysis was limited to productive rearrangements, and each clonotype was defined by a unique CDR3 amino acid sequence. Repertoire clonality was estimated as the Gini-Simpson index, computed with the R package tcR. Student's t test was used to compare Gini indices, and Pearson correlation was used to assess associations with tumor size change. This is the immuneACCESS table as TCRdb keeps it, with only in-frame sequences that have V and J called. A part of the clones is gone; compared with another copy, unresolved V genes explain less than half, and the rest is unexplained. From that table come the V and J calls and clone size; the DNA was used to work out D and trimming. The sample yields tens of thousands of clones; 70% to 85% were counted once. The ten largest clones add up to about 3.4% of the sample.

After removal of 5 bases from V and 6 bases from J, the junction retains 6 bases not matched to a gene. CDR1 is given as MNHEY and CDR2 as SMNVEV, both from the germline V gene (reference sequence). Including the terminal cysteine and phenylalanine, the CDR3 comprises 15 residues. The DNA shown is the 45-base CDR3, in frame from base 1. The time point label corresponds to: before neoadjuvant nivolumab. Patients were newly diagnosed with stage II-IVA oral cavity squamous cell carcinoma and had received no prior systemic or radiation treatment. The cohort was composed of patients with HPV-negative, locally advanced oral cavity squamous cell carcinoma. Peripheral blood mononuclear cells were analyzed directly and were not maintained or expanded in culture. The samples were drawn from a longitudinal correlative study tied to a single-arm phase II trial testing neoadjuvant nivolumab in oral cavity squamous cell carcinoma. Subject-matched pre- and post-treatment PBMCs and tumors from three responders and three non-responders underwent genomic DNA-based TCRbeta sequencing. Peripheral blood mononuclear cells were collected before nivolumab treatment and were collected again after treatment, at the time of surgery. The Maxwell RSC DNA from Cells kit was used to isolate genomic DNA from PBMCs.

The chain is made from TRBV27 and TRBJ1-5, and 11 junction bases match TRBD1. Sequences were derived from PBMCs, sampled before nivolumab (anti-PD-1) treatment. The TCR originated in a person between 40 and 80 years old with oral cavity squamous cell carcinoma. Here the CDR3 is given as CASSDGTGGSQPQHF. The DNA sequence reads TGTGCCAGCAGTGACGGGACAGGGGGAAGTCAGCCCCAGCATTTT.